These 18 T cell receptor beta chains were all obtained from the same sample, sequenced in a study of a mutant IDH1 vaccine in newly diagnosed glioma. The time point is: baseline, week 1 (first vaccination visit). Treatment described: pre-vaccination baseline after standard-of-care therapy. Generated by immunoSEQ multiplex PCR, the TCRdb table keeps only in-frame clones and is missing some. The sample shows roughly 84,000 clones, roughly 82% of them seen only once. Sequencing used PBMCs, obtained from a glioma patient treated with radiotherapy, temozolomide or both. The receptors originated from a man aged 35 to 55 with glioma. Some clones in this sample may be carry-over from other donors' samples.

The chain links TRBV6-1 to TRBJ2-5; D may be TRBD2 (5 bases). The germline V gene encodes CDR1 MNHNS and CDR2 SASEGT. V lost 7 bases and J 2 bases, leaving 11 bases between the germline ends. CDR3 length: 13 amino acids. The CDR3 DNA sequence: TGTGCCAGCACTTGGACTGATCAAGAGACCCAGTACTTC. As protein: CASTWTDQETQYF.

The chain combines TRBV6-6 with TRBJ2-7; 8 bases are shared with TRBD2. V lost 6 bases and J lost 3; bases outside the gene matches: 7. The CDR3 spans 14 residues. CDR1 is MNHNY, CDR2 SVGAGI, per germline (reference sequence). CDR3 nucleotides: TGTGCCAGCAGGTCGACCGGGAGGGTCTACGAGCAGTACTTC. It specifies CASRSTGRVYEQYF.

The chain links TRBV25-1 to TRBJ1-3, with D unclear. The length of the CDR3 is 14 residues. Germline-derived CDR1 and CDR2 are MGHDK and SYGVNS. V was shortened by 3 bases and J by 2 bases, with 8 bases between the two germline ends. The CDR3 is CASSEYAAGNTIYF. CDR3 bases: TGTGCCAGCAGTGAGTACGCCGCTGGAAACACCATATATTTT. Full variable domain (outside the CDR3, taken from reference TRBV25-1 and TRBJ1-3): EADIYQTPRYLVIGTGKKITLECSQTMGHDKMYWYQQDPGMELHLIHYSYGVNSTEKGDLSSESTVSRIRTEHFPLTLESARPSHTSQYLCASSEYAAGNTIYFGEGSWLTVV.

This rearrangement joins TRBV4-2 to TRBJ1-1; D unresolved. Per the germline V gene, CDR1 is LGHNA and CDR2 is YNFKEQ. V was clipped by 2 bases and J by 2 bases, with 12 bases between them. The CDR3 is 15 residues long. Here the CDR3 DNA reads TGTGCCAGCAGCCAACAGGCAGCTCAAAACACTGAAGCTTTCTTT. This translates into CASSQQAAQNTEAFF.

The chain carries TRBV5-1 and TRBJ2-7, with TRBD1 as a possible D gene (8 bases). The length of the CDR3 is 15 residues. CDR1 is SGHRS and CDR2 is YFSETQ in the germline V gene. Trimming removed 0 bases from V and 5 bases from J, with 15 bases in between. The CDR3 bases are TGCGCCAGCAGCTTGGTACAGGGGGGGACCAACGAGCAGTACTTC. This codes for CASSLVQGGTNEQYF.

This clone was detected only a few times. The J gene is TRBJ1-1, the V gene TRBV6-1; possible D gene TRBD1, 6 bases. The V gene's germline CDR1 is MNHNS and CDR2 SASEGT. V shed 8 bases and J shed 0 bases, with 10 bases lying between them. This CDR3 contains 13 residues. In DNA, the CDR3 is TGTGCCAGCGGGCAGGGGATGAACACTGAAGCTTTCTTT. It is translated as CASGQGMNTEAFF.

The CDR3 is CASRRTSGLTDTQYF. In DNA form, the CDR3 reads TGTGCCAGCAGGCGGACTAGCGGGCTCACAGATACGCAGTATTTT. The chain is built from TRBV2 and TRBJ2-3; 11 bases are shared with TRBD2. V lost 6 bases, J lost 2 bases, and 4 bases stayed unmatched. The germline V gene encodes CDR1 SNHLY and CDR2 FYNNEI. CDR3 length equals 15 residues.

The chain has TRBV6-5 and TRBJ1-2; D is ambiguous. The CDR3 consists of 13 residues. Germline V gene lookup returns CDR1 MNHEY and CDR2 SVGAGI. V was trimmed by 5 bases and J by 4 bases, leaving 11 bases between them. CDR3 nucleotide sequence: TGTGCCAGCAGTCGCGGTTGGGGCTATGGCTACACCTTC. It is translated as CASSRGWGYGYTF.

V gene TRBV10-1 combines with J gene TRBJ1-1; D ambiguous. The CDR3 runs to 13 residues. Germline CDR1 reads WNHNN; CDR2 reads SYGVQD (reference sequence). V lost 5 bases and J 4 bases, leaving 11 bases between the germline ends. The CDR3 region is CASSPGVITEAFF. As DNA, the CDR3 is TGCGCCAGCAGTCCCGGGGTTATCACTGAAGCTTTCTTT.

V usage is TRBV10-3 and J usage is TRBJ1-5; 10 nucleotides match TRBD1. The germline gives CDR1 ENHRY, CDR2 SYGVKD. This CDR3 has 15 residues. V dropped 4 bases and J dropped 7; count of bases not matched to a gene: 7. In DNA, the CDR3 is TGTGCCATCAGTGGGGGACAGGGGTTGGGGCAGCCCCAGCATTTT. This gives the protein CAISGGQGLGQPQHF.

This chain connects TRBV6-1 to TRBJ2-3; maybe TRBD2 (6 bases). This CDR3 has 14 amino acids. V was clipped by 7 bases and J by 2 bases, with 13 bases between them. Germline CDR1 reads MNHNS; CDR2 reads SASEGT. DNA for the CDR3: TGTGCCAGCATGGTTAGCGGAGTCACAGATACGCAGTATTTT. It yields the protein CASMVSGVTDTQYF.

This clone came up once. The CDR3 DNA follows: TGTGCCAGCAGCGAGGGACAGGGAGGTTTTACTGAAGCTTTCTTT. It codes for CASSEGQGGFTEAFF. V and J are TRBV7-6 and TRBJ1-1; 9 bases are a match to TRBD1. The germline V gene encodes CDR1 SGHVS and CDR2 FNYEAQ. V lost 5 bases, J lost 5 bases, and 9 bases stayed unmatched. There are 15 residues in the CDR3.

As DNA, the CDR3 is TGCGCCAGCAGAGTGGGGGTCATGAACACTGAAGCTTTCTTT. This codes for CASRVGVMNTEAFF. The chain combines TRBV5-1 with TRBJ1-1; D is possibly TRBD1 (5 bases). The CDR3 spans 14 residues. Germline V gene lookup returns CDR1 SGHRS and CDR2 YFSETQ. Trimming pared 5 bases from V and 0 bases from J, leaving 11 bases between.

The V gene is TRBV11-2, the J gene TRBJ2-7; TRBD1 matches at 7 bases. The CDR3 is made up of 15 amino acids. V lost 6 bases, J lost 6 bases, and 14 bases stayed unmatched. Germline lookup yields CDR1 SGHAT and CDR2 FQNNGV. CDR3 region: CASRRDGTATFEQYF. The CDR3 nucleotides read TGTGCCAGCAGGAGAGACGGGACAGCAACTTTCGAGCAGTACTTC.

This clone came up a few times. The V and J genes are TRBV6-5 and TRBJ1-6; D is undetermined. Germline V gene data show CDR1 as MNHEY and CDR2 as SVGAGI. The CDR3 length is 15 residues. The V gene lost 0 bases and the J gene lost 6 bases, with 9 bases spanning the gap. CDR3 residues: CASSYSRQINSPLHF. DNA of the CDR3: TGTGCCAGCAGTTACTCGAGGCAGATTAATTCACCCCTCCACTTT.

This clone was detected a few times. CDR3 coding DNA: TGTGCCAGCAGCGTGAGACAGGGCTATGGCTACACCTTC. Amino acids: CASSVRQGYGYTF. This chain uses TRBV9 with TRBJ1-2; 7 bases are shared with TRBD1. The J segment lost 4 bases and the V segment lost 2 bases, leaving 2 bases of the junction unmatched. Germline V CDR1 and CDR2: SGDLS, YYNGEE. The CDR3 length is 13 residues.

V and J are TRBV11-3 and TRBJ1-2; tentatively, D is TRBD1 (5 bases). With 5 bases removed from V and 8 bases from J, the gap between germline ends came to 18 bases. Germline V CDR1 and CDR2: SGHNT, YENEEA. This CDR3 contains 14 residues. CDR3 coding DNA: TGTGCCAGCAGCCCGCCGGGACCCCTGGTGGGCTACACCTTC. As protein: CASSPPGPLVGYTF.

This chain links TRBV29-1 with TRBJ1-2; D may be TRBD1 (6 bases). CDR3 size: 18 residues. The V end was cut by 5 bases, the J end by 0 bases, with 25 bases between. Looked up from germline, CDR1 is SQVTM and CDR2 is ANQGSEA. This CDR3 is CSVSPLYGGARPNYGYTF. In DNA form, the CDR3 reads TGCAGCGTTTCCCCACTATATGGGGGGGCGCGACCTAACTATGGCTACACCTTC.